The 28 T cell receptor beta chains reported below all come from one sample, sequenced in a study of long-term antiretroviral therapy in people with HIV. Survey-level resolution applied to immunoSEQ assay v3.0. The repertoire was sequenced with immunoSEQ multiplex PCR; TCRdb's copy has only in-frame clones and lacks some. The sample records about 25,000 clones, 80% to 90% being singletons. This specimen consisted of unsorted PBMCs, obtained 1.2 years after starting antiretroviral therapy. The source of these receptors is a man over 45 with HIV.

This chain connects TRBV11-3 to TRBJ2-1, with D possibly matching TRBD1 (6 bases). The CDR3 has 14 amino acids. V shed 5 bases and J shed 8 bases, with 16 bases lying between them. From germline, CDR1 is SGHNT and CDR2 YENEEA. CDR3 coding DNA: TGTGCCAGCAGCCCCAACCCCAGGGGCCATGAGCAGTTCTTC. It specifies CASSPNPRGHEQFF. Full variable domain (missing parts from reference TRBV11-3 and TRBJ2-1): EAGVVQSPRYKIIEKKQPVAFWCNPISGHNTLYWYLQNLGQGPELLIRYENEEAVDDSQLPKDRFSAERLKGVDSTLKIQPAELGDSAVYLCASSPNPRGHEQFFGPGTRLTVL.

J is TRBJ2-1 and V is TRBV7-9; D is undetermined. Trimming took off 8 bases at V and 8 bases at J, with 25 bases between the two ends. The CDR3 spans 16 residues. Germline V CDR1 and CDR2: SEHNR, FQNEAQ (reference sequence). The CDR3 loop reads CASVPNKLGISDEQFF. Written as DNA, the CDR3 is TGTGCCAGCGTTCCAAATAAGTTAGGGATCTCGGATGAGCAGTTCTTC.

The genes are TRBV5-1 and TRBJ2-3, with unresolved D. Trimming took off 4 bases at V and 4 bases at J, with 10 bases between the two ends. CDR1 and CDR2 from the germline V gene are SGHRS and YFSETQ. The length of the CDR3 is 13 residues. In DNA, the CDR3 is TGCGCCAGCAGCAATCGTCCCTCAGATACGCAGTATTTT. Protein sequence: CASSNRPSDTQYF. The full variable domain, its missing parts supplied by reference TRBV5-1 and TRBJ2-3, is KAGVTQTPRYLIKTRGQQVTLSCSPISGHRSVSWYQQTPGQGLQFLFEYFSETQRNKGNFPGRFSGRQFSNSRSEMNVSTLELGDSALYLCASSNRPSDTQYFGPGTRLTVL.

The chain has TRBV28 and TRBJ1-1; tentative D call: TRBD1 (5 bases). CDR3 size: 15 residues. The V gene's germline CDR1 is MDHEN and CDR2 SYDVKM. Between the trimmed V and J ends, which lost 8 bases and 9 bases, there was a span of 25 bases. In nucleotides, the CDR3 is TGTGCCAGCTATTATTCGGGAAGAGGGGTCGTTAAAGCTTTCTTT. As protein: CASYYSGRGVVKAFF.

The gene calls are TRBV4-1 and TRBJ1-6; 10 nucleotides align to TRBD1. CDR3 length: 16 residues. The germline CDR1 and CDR2 sequences are MGHRA and YSYEKL. With V trimmed by 0 bases and J by 10 bases, 6 bases remained unmatched. The CDR3 DNA reads as TGCGCCAGCAGCCAAGATTGGGACAGGGGTAACTCACCCCTCCACTTT. It encodes CASSQDWDRGNSPLHF.

The rearrangement uses TRBV7-2 and TRBJ2-5; D unclear. V lost 4 bases, J lost 3 bases, and 6 bases lay in between. From germline, CDR1 is SGHTA and CDR2 FQGNSA. This CDR3 region has 12 residues. The CDR3 nucleotides are TGTGCCAGCAGCTCCTGGAAAGAGACCCAGTACTTC. Translating gives CASSSWKETQYF.

The chain combines TRBV9 with TRBJ1-4, with D perhaps matching TRBD1 (5 bases). CDR3 size: 14 residues. Trimming took 0 bases from V and 3 from J, leaving 6 bases between them. Per germline, CDR1 SGDLS and CDR2 YYNGEE. The CDR3: CASSVGGSNEKLFF. In DNA, the CDR3 is TGTGCCAGCAGCGTAGGGGGGTCTAATGAAAAACTGTTTTTT.

The chain couples TRBV19 to TRBJ2-6, with TRBD2 as a possible D gene (5 bases). CDR3 length: 15 residues. Germline V lookup: CDR1 LNHDA, CDR2 SQIVND (reference sequence). V was trimmed by 7 bases and J by 2 bases, leaving 12 bases between them. The CDR3 sequence is CASKQGLAGANVLTF. For the CDR3, the DNA is TGTGCCAGTAAACAAGGACTGGCTGGGGCCAACGTCCTGACTTTC. Based on the CDR3 plus reference TRBV19 and TRBJ2-6, the full variable domain is DGGITQSPKYLFRKEGQNVTLSCEQNLNHDAMYWYRQDPGQGLRLIYYSQIVNDFQKGDIAEGYSVSREKKESFPLTVTSAQKNPTAFYLCASKQGLAGANVLTFGAGSRLTVL.

CDR3 DNA sequence: TGTGCCAGCAGGAAGGACAGGGGGTTCTCACCCCTCCACTTT. Translated: CASRKDRGFSPLHF. The chain joins TRBV7-6 to TRBJ1-6, with 10 bases aligning to TRBD1. The germline CDR1 and CDR2 sequences are SGHVS and FNYEAQ. This CDR3 spans 14 amino acids. V trimming: 6 bases; J trimming: 10 bases; junction bases outside the gene matches: 6.

This chain links TRBV11-2 with TRBJ2-3; 12 bases match TRBD1. The V gene end was trimmed by 5 bases and the J gene end by 4 bases; junction bases not matched to a gene: 7. CDR3 size: 16 residues. Per the germline V gene, CDR1 is SGHAT and CDR2 is FQNNGV. The CDR3 is CASSPAGTGGADTQYF. In DNA form, the CDR3 reads TGTGCCAGCAGCCCGGCCGGGACAGGGGGCGCAGATACGCAGTATTTT.

V usage is TRBV6-5 and J usage is TRBJ1-1; TRBD1 matches at 7 bases. Trimming cost V 4 bases and J 3 bases; bases outside gene matches: 8. The CDR3 has 15 amino acids. The germline gives CDR1 MNHEY, CDR2 SVGAGI. The CDR3 bases are TGTGCCAGCAGTTTTACTACAGGGGAGGACACTGAAGCTTTCTTT. This translates into CASSFTTGEDTEAFF.

CDR3 protein: CASSLAGGLHEQYF. In DNA, the CDR3 is TGTGCCAGCAGCTTGGCCGGGGGATTACACGAGCAGTACTTC. The chain recombines TRBV5-4 with TRBJ2-7, with D tentatively TRBD2 (6 bases). CDR1 and CDR2 (germline): SGHNT, YYREEE (reference sequence). This CDR3 is 14 amino acids long. Trimming took 0 bases from V and 5 from J, leaving 12 bases between them.

The chain has TRBV28 and TRBJ1-2; D remains unclear. The V end lost 2 bases, the J end lost 0 bases, and 4 bases lay between the germline ends. Germline CDR1 MDHEN, CDR2 SYDVKM. The CDR3 consists of 13 residues. The CDR3 DNA follows: TGTGCCAGCAGTTTAATGGCTAACTATGGCTACACCTTC. It encodes CASSLMANYGYTF.

The genes are TRBV14 and TRBJ2-6; D remains ambiguous. Germline V gene data show CDR1 as SGHDN and CDR2 as FVKESK. This CDR3 contains 18 residues. The V end lost 0 bases, the J end lost 1 base, and 13 bases lay between the germline ends. CDR3 bases: TGTGCCAGCAGCCAAGATTGGCCCCCAGCTTCTGGGGCCAACGTCCTGACTTTC. This codes for CASSQDWPPASGANVLTF.

V gene TRBV5-8 combines with J gene TRBJ2-1, with D maybe TRBD1 (6 bases). There are 16 residues in the CDR3. Trimming pared 6 bases from V and 0 bases from J, leaving 16 bases between. Germline V CDR1 and CDR2: SGHTS, YDEGEE. This CDR3 is CASNPVQGSSYNEQFF. DNA for the CDR3: TGTGCCAGCAACCCGGTACAGGGAAGCTCCTACAATGAGCAGTTCTTC.

This clone was detected only once. J is TRBJ2-3 and V is TRBV6-5; no clear D. The CDR3 consists of 12 residues. V lost 6 bases and J lost 11, with 15 bases in between. The germline CDR1 and CDR2 sequences are MNHEY and SVGAGI. In nucleotides, the CDR3 is TGTGCCAGCAGCCCTGACCACGGAGAGCAGTATTTT. This codes for CASSPDHGEQYF.

The rearrangement uses TRBV12-5 and TRBJ1-2, with a weak D call TRBD1 (5 bases). V lost 5 bases and J lost 5, with 12 bases in between. The CDR3 sequence is 13 residues long. Germline CDR1 reads LGHNT; CDR2 reads FRNRAP. The chain's CDR3 is CASGLAGSYGYTF. The DNA for the CDR3 is TGTGCTAGTGGTCTGGCAGGGTCTTATGGCTACACCTTC.

J is TRBJ1-1 and V is TRBV28; no firm D call. The CDR3 sequence is 11 residues long. V was trimmed by 5 bases and J by 1 base, leaving 2 bases between them. Germline lookup yields CDR1 MDHEN and CDR2 SYDVKM. The CDR3 loop is CASSRNTEAFF. The CDR3 coding sequence is TGTGCCAGCAGTAGGAACACTGAAGCTTTCTTT.

The CDR3 nucleotides read TGTGCCATTAAGGCGGGACAGACCTCCTACAATGAGCAGTTCTTC. Protein: CAIKAGQTSYNEQFF. V is TRBV28 and J is TRBJ2-1, with D tentatively TRBD1 (7 bases). The CDR3 is 15 residues long. Germline CDR1 is MDHEN and CDR2 is SYDVKM. Trimming left V 10 bases short and J 0 bases short, with 16 bases between.

The V call is TRBV30, the J call TRBJ1-2; no reliable D call. The CDR3 has 11 residues. CDR1 is GTSNPN and CDR2 is SVGIG in the germline V gene (reference sequence). The CDR3 loop is CACRRERSYTF. The CDR3 DNA follows: TGTGCTTGCCGACGGGAGAGAAGCTACACCTTC.

This sequence joins TRBV5-6 and TRBJ2-3; TRBD2 matches at 10 bases. The V gene end was trimmed by 4 bases and the J gene end by 1 base; junction bases not matched to a gene: 6. This CDR3 is 16 amino acids long. Germline V gene lookup returns CDR1 SGHDT and CDR2 YYEEEE. The CDR3 loop reads CASSIGLADGTDTQYF. The DNA for the CDR3 is TGTGCCAGCAGCATCGGACTAGCGGATGGCACAGATACGCAGTATTTT.

This clone came up a few times. The rearrangement uses TRBV27 and TRBJ1-1; D is possibly TRBD1 (6 bases). CDR1 is MNHEY and CDR2 is SMNVEV in the germline V gene (reference sequence). V lost 0 bases and J 0 bases, leaving 11 bases between the germline ends. CDR3 size: 16 residues. Written as DNA, the CDR3 is TGTGCCAGCAGTTTATCCGGGGGGCGTTTGAACACTGAAGCTTTCTTT. This sequence encodes CASSLSGGRLNTEAFF.

This chain uses TRBV6-5 with TRBJ2-7; unclear D gene. The length of the CDR3 is 15 residues. The germline gives CDR1 MNHEY, CDR2 SVGAGI. V was cut by 6 bases and J by 0 bases, with 15 bases left in between. The CDR3 is CASSMLGESSYEQYF. The CDR3 nucleotides are TGTGCCAGCAGCATGCTGGGCGAAAGCTCCTACGAGCAGTACTTC.

This clone came up a few times. This chain uses TRBV6-5 with TRBJ2-2; TRBD2 matches at 7 bases. The CDR3 extends over 15 amino acids. Unmatched junction bases numbered 2, after V lost 0 bases and J lost 4 bases. Germline values: CDR1 MNHEY, CDR2 SVGAGI. Written as DNA, the CDR3 is TGTGCCAGCAGTTACTCGGGCGGGGGCACCGGGGAGCTGTTTTTT. It codes for CASSYSGGGTGELFF.

This clone was seen only a few times. The rearrangement joins TRBV15 to TRBJ2-2; the match to TRBD1 covers 10 bases. Trimming took 7 bases from V and 2 from J; bases not matched to a gene: 7. This CDR3 region has 16 residues. Germline CDR1 is LNHNV and CDR2 is YYDKDF (reference sequence). CDR3 sequence (DNA): TGTGCCACCACGGGGGGACAGGGGTTCAACACCGGGGAGCTGTTTTTT. Translation gives CATTGGQGFNTGELFF.

V and J are TRBV5-4 and TRBJ2-2; perhaps TRBD1 as D (5 bases). The CDR3 is 14 amino acids. The germline CDR1 and CDR2 sequences are SGHNT and YYREEE (reference sequence). Trimming pared 5 bases from V and 5 bases from J, leaving 13 bases between. CDR3 in DNA: TGTGCCAGCAGTCCAGGGATAAGTACCGGGGAGCTGTTTTTT. Translating it yields CASSPGISTGELFF.

The chain combines TRBV6-6 with TRBJ2-3; 7 bases match TRBD1. The ends lost 4 bases at V and 8 bases at J; junction bases unmatched: 6. Germline CDR1 is MNHNY and CDR2 is SVGAGI (reference sequence). The CDR3 is 13 amino acids. The CDR3 bases are TGTGCCAGCAGTTCGACAGGGACCAGTACGCAGTATTTT. This sequence encodes CASSSTGTSTQYF.

A single count supports this clone. V and J are TRBV4-1 and TRBJ1-5; TRBD1 matches 9 bases. Trimming cost V 4 bases and J 0 bases; bases outside gene matches: 7. The germline V gene has CDR1 MGHRA and CDR2 YSYEKL. The CDR3 totals 17 residues. CDR3 in DNA: TGCGCCAGCAGCCCAGGACAGGGGCTGTATAGCAATCAGCCCCAGCATTTT. Its translation: CASSPGQGLYSNQPQHF.